These T cell receptor beta chains were read from a single sample in a study of monozygotic twins with inflammatory bowel disease. TCRdb derives one entry per CDR3 protein from the 5' RACE reads, leaving out DNA. Across about 330,000 distinct CDR3 sequences, the top ten clones capture around 2% of the sample. Source material: blood. The receptors derive from a human donor with ulcerative colitis or Crohn's disease, or a healthy co-twin of an affected twin (not recorded which). Each CDR3 is given with its conserved first and last residue.

j_call v_call cdr3_aa
TRBJ2-3 TRBV10-3 CAISESEGQGTDTQYF
TRBJ2-3 TRBV29-1 CSVEPNTDTQYF
TRBJ1-1 TRBV4-3 CASSQDPTQGSEAFF
TRBJ1-3 TRBV11-2 CASSLDPSRDGNTIYF
TRBJ1-5 TRBV5-1 CASSLLEGAGNQPQHF
TRBJ1-4 TRBV20-1 CSAINPGQGNEKLFF
TRBJ2-5 TRBV5-4 CASSLGGREETQYF
TRBJ2-1 TRBV7-8 CASSLALMSRGGSINEQFF
TRBJ2-1 TRBV28 CASSSNPKGSSYNEQFF
TRBJ2-1 TRBV4-1 CASSQVGGTRGAEQFF
TRBJ2-7 TRBV29-1 CSVLLGQDGTYEQYF
TRBJ2-2 TRBV20-1 CSAREPDRGDTGELFF
TRBJ2-7 TRBV27 CASSFGGPDYEQYF